The source of this T cell receptor (beta chain) is a study of OX40 agonist ivuxolimab in advanced cancers. Study-wide context: The costimulatory receptor OX40 (CD134) was targeted by ivuxolimab, a fully human IgG2 agonistic monoclonal antibody. Intravenous ivuxolimab was administered to patients every 2 weeks at six dose levels: 0.01, 0.1, 0.3, 1.5, 3 and 10 mg/kg. Of the approximately 54 dose-escalation patients, hepatocellular carcinoma was present in 19, melanoma in around 15, renal cell carcinoma in 9 and head and neck cancer in 9. In the dose-escalation cohort, 75% to 85% of patients were male, and the mean age was 60 years with a range of roughly 20 to 85. Patients were allowed to have had prior anti-PD-1, anti-PD-L1 or anti-CTLA-4 therapy, and 30% to 40% of the dose-escalation patients had previously received checkpoint inhibitors. Partial responses occurred in three dose-escalation patients, of whom one had hepatocellular carcinoma and two had cutaneous melanoma. The point of sequencing TCRbeta in the periphery was to test whether ivuxolimab changed TCR sequence diversity and drove clonal T-cell expansion. The paper covers the monotherapy dose-escalation part of the phase I ivuxolimab trial, which included N of about 56 patients.

Patients with autoimmune disease history or receiving systemic immunosuppression were excluded from the trial. Peripheral blood for TCR sequencing was collected from all dose cohorts at baseline, on cycle 4 day 1, and on cycle 7 day 1. The samples were taken from a phase I, first-in-human, multicenter, open-label dose-escalation trial of ivuxolimab. Adults with locally advanced or metastatic head and neck squamous cell, hepatocellular, melanoma or renal cell carcinoma were enrolled in the trial. CD4+ and CD8+ T cells were sorted separately from peripheral blood before TCR sequencing. After removal of 7 bases from V and 5 bases from J, the junction retains 10 bases not matched to a gene. According to the germline V gene, CDR1 reads SNHLY and CDR2 reads FYNNEI. Including the terminal cysteine and phenylalanine, the CDR3 comprises 14 residues. The only DNA kept is the CDR3, 42 bases in frame from the first base.

Summary of the overall study and its limitations: Partial responders in the 0.1-3.0 mg/kg groups had among the lowest normalized peripheral clonal expansion, especially among CD8+ T cells. At doses of 0.1 to 3.0 mg/kg, clonal expansion of both CD4+ and CD8+ blood T cells was observed from baseline to week 6. The antigen specificity of the clonally expanded peripheral T cells was not determined. After ivuxolimab, more expanded clones were found on average in CD8+ T cells than in CD4+ T cells. Low levels of normalized T-cell clonal expansion were also seen in some patients who did not respond.

Genomic DNA was extracted from sorted cells for sequencing of the TCRbeta CDR3 region. TCRbeta CDR3 regions were sequenced using the immunoSEQ Assay. The clones in this table, taken by TCRdb from immuneACCESS, are in-frame only. Not every clone is retained; where verified, under half of the shortfall comes from an unresolved V gene, and the cause of the rest is unknown. In all, the sample holds 96,000 or so clones, and 90% of those were seen once. Roughly 1.5% of the sample goes to the ten largest clones. A remark on this clone: There is no known antigen for this receptor. One base away there is no much larger clone; base qualities are not given.

This specimen was CD4+ or CD8+ T cells sorted from blood, taken in a trial of the OX40 agonist ivuxolimab. This TCR derives from an adult with an advanced solid tumor such as melanoma, head and neck, liver or kidney cancer. In this chain, TRBV2 is recombined with TRBJ1-1; the junction holds 7 bases that match TRBD1. The CDR3: CASTRLTGKTEAFF. The DNA reads as follows: TGTGCCAGCACCCGATTGACAGGGAAGACTGAAGCTTTCTTT.